This T cell receptor beta chain emerged from a study of vaccination and CD4 T cells after COVID-19. At the level of the study: Across the group, participants received two doses of either BNT162b2 or mRNA-1273 vaccine. Overall study results and limits: Post-vaccination, and not before, a median roughly 86% of reactive clones appeared in convalescent patients.

Indicated treatment: roughly ten-day PBMC culture with coronavirus spike peptide pools or control peptides (ViraFEST assay). Negative selection purified CD4+ T cells after about nine days of culture. A word on this clonotype: Its target is unknown.

The CDR3 totals 15 residues. The V end lost 2 bases, the J end lost 6 bases, and 16 bases lay between the germline ends. Germline CDR1 is MNHEY and CDR2 is SVGAGI. At the Johns Hopkins FTIC core, DNA taken from cultured CD4+ T cells was sequenced by way of the Oncomine TCR Beta short-read assay. Each CDR3 protein is one row after TCRdb ran MiXCR on the PCR reads. The sample shows about 12,000 distinct CDR3 sequences, roughly 65% of them seen only once. The J gene is TRBJ1-1, the V gene TRBV6-5; tentatively, D is TRBD1 (5 bases). The receptor comes from a human donor who had recovered from COVID-19. The sample consisted of CD4+ T cells from blood, cultured in vitro. CDR3 nucleotides: TGTGCCAGCAGTTACCCTCCGGGGGGTATGGCTGAAGCTTTCTTT. Translation: CASSYPPGGMAEAFF.